The 8 T cell receptor beta chains reported below all come from one sample, sequenced in a study of identifying expanded T cells in peripheral blood (dated by TCRdb to the late 2010s). The library was made by the immunoSEQ multiplex PCR assay. TCRdb stores this immuneACCESS table with in-frame sequences only. Part of the clones is absent; in the studies checked, under half of the shortfall reflects unresolved V genes, and no reason is known for the rest. A total of tens of thousands of clones appear in this sample, about four fifths of them only once. The ten largest clones take up approximately 19% of the sample. The sequenced material came from blood. The source is a person aged 18-70 years in good health.

V usage is TRBV19 and J usage is TRBJ2-2, with unresolved D. V lost 3 bases and J lost 4, with 12 bases in between. The germline gives CDR1 LNHDA, CDR2 SQIVND (reference sequence). The CDR3 contains 15 residues. CDR3 loop: CASSISLVLTGELFF. The CDR3 DNA is TGTGCCAGTAGTATCAGCCTAGTCCTCACCGGGGAGCTGTTTTTT. The whole variable domain, filled in from reference TRBV19 and TRBJ2-2, reads DGGITQSPKYLFRKEGQNVTLSCEQNLNHDAMYWYRQDPGQGLRLIYYSQIVNDFQKGDIAEGYSVSREKKESFPLTVTSAQKNPTAFYLCASSISLVLTGELFFGEGSRLTVL.

The genes are TRBV5-1 and TRBJ2-5; TRBD2 matches 11 bases. The J call is in doubt because the DNA end fits TRBJ2-7 better. Germline V gene sequence: CDR1 SGHRS, CDR2 YFSETQ. The CDR3 has 14 residues. This CDR3 is CASSLLAGAREQYF. The DNA for the CDR3 is TGCGCCAGCAGCTTACTAGCGGGAGCCCGCGAGCAGTACTTC.

This chain links TRBV7-2 with TRBJ2-7, with D possibly being TRBD1 (7 bases). CDR3 length: 15 residues. The V gene lost 0 bases and the J gene lost 5 bases, with 14 bases spanning the gap. Germline assignment: CDR1 SGHTA and CDR2 FQGNSA. CDR3 DNA: TGTGCCAGCAGCTTAGCGGGCAGGGGGGTCAACGAGCAGTACTTC. Amino acid sequence: CASSLAGRGVNEQYF.

This clone showed up just once. V and J are TRBV11-2 and TRBJ2-7, with 12 positions matching TRBD2. The CDR3 is 14 amino acids. Losses at the gene ends were 7 bases for V and 5 bases for J; bases not matched to a gene: 6. In germline, CDR1 is SGHAT, CDR2 FQNNGV. The CDR3 region is CASTVTSGSHEQYF. CDR3 nucleotide sequence: TGTGCCAGCACCGTGACTAGCGGGAGCCACGAGCAGTACTTC.

By share of the sample, this clone is medium-sized. V usage is TRBV19 and J usage is TRBJ1-5, with a tentative D call TRBD1 (5 bases). The germline V gene encodes CDR1 LNHDA and CDR2 SQIVND (reference sequence). This CDR3 has 15 residues. V lost 9 bases, J lost 4 bases, and 19 bases lay in between. The CDR3 protein is CASSSMGQQNQPQHF. For the CDR3, the DNA is TGTGCCAGCTCCTCTATGGGGCAGCAAAATCAGCCCCAGCATTTT.

V usage is TRBV18 and J usage is TRBJ1-2; D remains ambiguous. The V gene's germline CDR1 is KGHSH and CDR2 LQKENI. This CDR3 has 12 residues. With 5 bases removed from V and 10 bases from J, the gap between germline ends came to 14 bases. CDR3 in amino acids: CASSTGEFVYTF. The CDR3 DNA reads TGTGCCAGCTCAACGGGAGAGTTCGTCTACACCTTC.

This clone has just one count. This chain uses TRBV19 with TRBJ1-5; D is possibly TRBD1 (5 bases). Trimming cost V 5 bases and J 0 bases, with 14 bases left between them. This CDR3 comprises 16 residues. Germline V lookup: CDR1 LNHDA, CDR2 SQIVND (reference sequence). CDR3 residues: CASSVGTVYSNQPQHF. Written as DNA, the CDR3 is TGTGCCAGTAGTGTTGGGACGGTTTATAGCAATCAGCCCCAGCATTTT.

The chain employs TRBV5-8 and TRBJ2-7; D call uncertain. Trimming took off 4 bases at V and 2 bases at J, with 19 bases between the two ends. CDR3 length: 16 residues. CDR1 is SGHTS and CDR2 is YDEGEE in the germline V gene. In DNA, the CDR3 is TGTGCCAGCAGCGAATACCGAAACAGCTTAACCTACGAGCAGTACGTC. Its protein is CASSEYRNSLTYEQYV.